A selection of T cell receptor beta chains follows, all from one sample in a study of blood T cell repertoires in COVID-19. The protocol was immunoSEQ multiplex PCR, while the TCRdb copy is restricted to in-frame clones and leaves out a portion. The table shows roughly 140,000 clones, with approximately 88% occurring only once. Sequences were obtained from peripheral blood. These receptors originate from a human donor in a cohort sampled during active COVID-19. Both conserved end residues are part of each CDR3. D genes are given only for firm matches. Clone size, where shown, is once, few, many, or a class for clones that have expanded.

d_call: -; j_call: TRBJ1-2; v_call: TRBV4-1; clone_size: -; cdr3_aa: CASSPAGQLYGYTF; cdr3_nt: TGCGCCAGCAGCCCCGCAGGGCAACTCTATGGCTACACCTTC
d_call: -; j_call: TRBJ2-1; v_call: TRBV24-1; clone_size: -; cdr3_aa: CATSDPIAYEQFF; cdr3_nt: TGTGCCACCAGTGATCCTATAGCCTATGAGCAGTTCTTC
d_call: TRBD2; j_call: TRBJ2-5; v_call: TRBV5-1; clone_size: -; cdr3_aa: CASSGGPQETQYF; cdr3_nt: TGCGCCAGCTCGGGGGGACCTCAAGAGACCCAGTACTTC
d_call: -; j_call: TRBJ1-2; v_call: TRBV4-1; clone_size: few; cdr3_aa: CASSKDPLADGYTF; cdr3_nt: TGCGCCAGCAGCAAAGACCCCTTAGCGGATGGCTACACCTTC
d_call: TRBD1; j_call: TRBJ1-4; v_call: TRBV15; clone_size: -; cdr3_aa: CATSRAGTGGEKLFF; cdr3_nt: TGTGCCACCAGCAGAGCCGGGACAGGGGGCGAAAAACTGTTTTTT
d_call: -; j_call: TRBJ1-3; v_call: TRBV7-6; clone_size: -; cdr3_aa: CASSLSADSSGNTIYF; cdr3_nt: TGTGCCAGCAGCTTATCGGCGGATAGCTCTGGAAACACCATATATTTT
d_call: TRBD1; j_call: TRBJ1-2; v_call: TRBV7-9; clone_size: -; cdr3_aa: CASSPFYQTGPNYGYTF; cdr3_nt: TGTGCCAGCAGCCCCTTTTATCAGACAGGGCCAAACTATGGCTACACCTTC
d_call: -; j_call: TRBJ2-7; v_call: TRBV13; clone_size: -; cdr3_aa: CASSSRPGSEQYF; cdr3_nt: TGTGCCAGCAGCTCCAGACCGGGGTCGGAGCAGTACTTC
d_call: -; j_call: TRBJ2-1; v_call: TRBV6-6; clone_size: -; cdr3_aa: CASSRLAVGYNEQFF; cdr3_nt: TGTGCCAGCAGTCGCCTGGCGGTGGGTTACAATGAGCAGTTCTTC
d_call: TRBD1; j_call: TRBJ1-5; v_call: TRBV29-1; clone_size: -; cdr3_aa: CSVRDRNQPQHF; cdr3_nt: TGCAGCGTTCGGGACAGAAATCAGCCCCAGCATTTT
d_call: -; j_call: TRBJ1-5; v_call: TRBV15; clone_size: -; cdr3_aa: CATSRDSAPGQPQHF; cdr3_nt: TGTGCCACCAGCAGGGACAGCGCTCCAGGGCAGCCCCAGCATTTT
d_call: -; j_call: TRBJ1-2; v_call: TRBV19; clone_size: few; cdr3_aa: CASSEKARAYGYTF; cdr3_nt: TGTGCCAGCTCCGAGAAGGCCAGGGCCTATGGCTACACCTTC
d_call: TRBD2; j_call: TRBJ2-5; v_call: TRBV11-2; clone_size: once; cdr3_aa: CASSLLSGGQETQYF; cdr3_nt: TGTGCCAGCAGCTTACTTAGCGGGGGGCAAGAGACCCAGTACTTC
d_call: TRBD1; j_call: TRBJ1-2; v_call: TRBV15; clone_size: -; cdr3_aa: CATSITGEVYGYTF; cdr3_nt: TGTGCCACCAGCATAACAGGGGAGGTATATGGCTACACCTTC
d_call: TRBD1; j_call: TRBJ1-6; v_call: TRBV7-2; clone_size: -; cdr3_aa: CASRSGTGLTYNSPLHF; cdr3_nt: TGTGCCAGCAGATCTGGGACAGGGCTGACCTATAATTCACCCCTCCACTTT
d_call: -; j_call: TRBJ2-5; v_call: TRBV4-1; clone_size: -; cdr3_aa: CASSHLGAGARGETQYF; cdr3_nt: TGCGCCAGCAGCCACTTAGGGGCCGGGGCTCGGGGGGAGACCCAGTACTTC
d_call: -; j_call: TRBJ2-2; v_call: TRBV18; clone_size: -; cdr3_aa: CASSPGPHTGELFF; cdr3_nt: TGTGCCAGCTCACCAGGGCCTCACACCGGGGAGCTGTTTTTT
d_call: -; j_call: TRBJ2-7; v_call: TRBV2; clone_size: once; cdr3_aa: CASNAGHGYEQYF; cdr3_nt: TGTGCCAGCAATGCCGGACATGGGTACGAGCAGTACTTC
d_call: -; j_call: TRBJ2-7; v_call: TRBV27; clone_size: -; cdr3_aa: CASSPRDPSYEQYF; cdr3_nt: TGTGCCAGCAGTCCGCGGGACCCGTCCTACGAGCAGTACTTC
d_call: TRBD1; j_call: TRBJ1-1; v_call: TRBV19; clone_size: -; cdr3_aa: CASSVGQGTEAFF; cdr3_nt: TGTGCCAGTAGTGTTGGACAGGGGACTGAAGCTTTCTTT
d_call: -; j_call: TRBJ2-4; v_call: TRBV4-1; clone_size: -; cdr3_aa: CASSQVGVQGRNIQYF; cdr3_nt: TGCGCCAGCAGCCAAGTGGGGGTACAGGGTCGGAACATTCAGTACTTC
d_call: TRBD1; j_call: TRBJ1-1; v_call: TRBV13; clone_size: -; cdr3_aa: CASSPRGLGQGNTEAFF; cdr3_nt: TGTGCCAGCAGCCCTAGGGGGCTAGGACAGGGGAACACTGAAGCTTTCTTT
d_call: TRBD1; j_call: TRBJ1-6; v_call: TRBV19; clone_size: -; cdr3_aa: CASSIQGANSPLHF; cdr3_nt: TGTGCCAGTAGTATACAGGGGGCAAATTCACCCCTCCACTTT
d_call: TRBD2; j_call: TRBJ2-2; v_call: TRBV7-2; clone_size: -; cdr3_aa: CASSPPGLAPVSGELFF; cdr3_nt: TGTGCCAGCAGCCCCCCGGGACTAGCGCCTGTTTCCGGGGAGCTGTTTTTT
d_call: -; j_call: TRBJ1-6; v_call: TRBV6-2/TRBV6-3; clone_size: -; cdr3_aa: CASSNPLTRRKNSPLHF; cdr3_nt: TGTGCCAGCAGCAACCCCCTCACAAGGAGAAAGAATTCACCCCTCCACTTT
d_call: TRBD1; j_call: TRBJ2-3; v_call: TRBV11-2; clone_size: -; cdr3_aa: CASSRQGARDTQYF; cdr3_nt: TGTGCCAGCAGCCGACAGGGGGCCAGAGATACGCAGTATTTT
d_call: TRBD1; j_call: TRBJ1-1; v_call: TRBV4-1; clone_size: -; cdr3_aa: CASSYGQGWTEAFF; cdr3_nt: TGCGCCAGCAGCTACGGACAGGGATGGACTGAAGCTTTCTTT
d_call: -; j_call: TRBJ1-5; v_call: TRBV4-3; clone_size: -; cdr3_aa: CASSQDPGGNQPQHF; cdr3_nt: TGCGCCAGCAGCCAAGATCCAGGGGGCAATCAGCCCCAGCATTTT
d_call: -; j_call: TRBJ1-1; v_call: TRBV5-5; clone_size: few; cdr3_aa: CASSFRSVTEAFF; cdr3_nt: TGTGCCAGCAGCTTCAGGTCTGTCACTGAAGCTTTCTTT
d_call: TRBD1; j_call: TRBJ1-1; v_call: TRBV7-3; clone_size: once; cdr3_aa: CASSLRPDRVTEAFF; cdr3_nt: TGTGCCAGCAGCTTAAGGCCGGACAGGGTGACTGAAGCTTTCTTT
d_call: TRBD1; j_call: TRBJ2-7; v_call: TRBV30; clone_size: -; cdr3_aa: CAWSKGQYYHEQYF; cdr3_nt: TGTGCCTGGAGTAAGGGACAGTATTATCACGAGCAGTACTTC
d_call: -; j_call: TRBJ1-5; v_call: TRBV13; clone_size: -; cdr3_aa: CASSLGGRGQPQHF; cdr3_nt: TGTGCCAGCAGCTTAGGCGGCAGGGGTCAGCCCCAGCATTTT
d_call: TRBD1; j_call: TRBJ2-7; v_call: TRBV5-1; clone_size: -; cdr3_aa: CASSWGDRASYEQYF; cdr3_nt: TGCGCCAGCAGCTGGGGGGACAGGGCGTCCTACGAGCAGTACTTC
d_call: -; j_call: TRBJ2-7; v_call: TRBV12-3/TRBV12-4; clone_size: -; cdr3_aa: CASSSTTPYEQYF; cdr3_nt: TGTGCCAGCAGTTCTACGACACCCTACGAGCAGTACTTC
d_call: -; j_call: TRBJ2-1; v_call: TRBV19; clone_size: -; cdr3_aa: CATRPHREAYNEQFF; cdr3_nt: TGTGCCACCCGGCCCCACAGGGAAGCCTACAATGAGCAGTTCTTC
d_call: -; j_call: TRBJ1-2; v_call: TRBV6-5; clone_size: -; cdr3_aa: CASQGNGYTF; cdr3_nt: TGTGCCAGCCAGGGTAATGGCTACACCTTC
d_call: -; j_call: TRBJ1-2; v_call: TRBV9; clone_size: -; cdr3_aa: CASSVGPLGGYGYTF; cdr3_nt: TGTGCCAGCAGCGTAGGGCCACTAGGAGGCTATGGCTACACCTTC
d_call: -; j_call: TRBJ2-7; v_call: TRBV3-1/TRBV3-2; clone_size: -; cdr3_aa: CASSQAHHYTYEQYF; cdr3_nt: TGTGCCAGCAGCCAAGCGCATCATTACACCTACGAGCAGTACTTC
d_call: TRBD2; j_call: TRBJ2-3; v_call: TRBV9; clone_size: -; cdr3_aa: CASSEAGGPPDTQYF; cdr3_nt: TGTGCCAGCAGCGAAGCGGGGGGGCCTCCAGATACGCAGTATTTT
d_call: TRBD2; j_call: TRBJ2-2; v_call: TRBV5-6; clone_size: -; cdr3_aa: CASSPLAANTGELFF; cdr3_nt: TGTGCCAGCAGCCCACTAGCGGCGAACACCGGGGAGCTGTTTTTT
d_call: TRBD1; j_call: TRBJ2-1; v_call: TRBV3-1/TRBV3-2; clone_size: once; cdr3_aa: CASGDRVGHNEQFF; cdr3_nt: TGTGCCAGCGGGGACAGGGTCGGTCACAATGAGCAGTTCTTC
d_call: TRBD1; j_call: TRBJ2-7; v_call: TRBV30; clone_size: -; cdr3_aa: CAWSTGESEQYF; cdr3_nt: TGTGCCTGGAGCACAGGGGAATCCGAGCAGTACTTC
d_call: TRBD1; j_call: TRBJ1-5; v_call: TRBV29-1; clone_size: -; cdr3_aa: CSVLTGGGNQPQHF; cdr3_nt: TGCAGCGTCCTCACAGGGGGAGGCAATCAGCCCCAGCATTTT
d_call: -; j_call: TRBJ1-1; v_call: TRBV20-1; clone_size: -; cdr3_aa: CSTYRDTEAFF; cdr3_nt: TGCAGTACATACAGAGACACTGAAGCTTTCTTT
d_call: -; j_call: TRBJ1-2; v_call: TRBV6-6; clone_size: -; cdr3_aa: CASSYSNGEGGYTF; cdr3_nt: TGTGCCAGCAGTTACTCGAACGGGGAGGGTGGCTACACCTTC
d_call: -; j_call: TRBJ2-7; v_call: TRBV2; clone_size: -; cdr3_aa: CASSQQTNPYEQYF; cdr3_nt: TGTGCCAGCAGCCAACAGACTAATCCCTACGAGCAGTACTTC
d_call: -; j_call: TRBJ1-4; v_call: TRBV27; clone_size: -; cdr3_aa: CASSRLTRSLDEKLFF; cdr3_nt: TGTGCCAGCAGTCGCCTGACCCGGAGCCTCGATGAAAAACTGTTTTTT
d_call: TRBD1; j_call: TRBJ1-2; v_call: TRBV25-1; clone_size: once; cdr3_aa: CASSGHSGGGYTF; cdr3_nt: TGTGCCAGCAGTGGCCATTCAGGGGGTGGCTACACCTTC
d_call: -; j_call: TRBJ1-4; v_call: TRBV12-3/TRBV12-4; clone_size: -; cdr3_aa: CASTLARGEKLFF; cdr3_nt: TGTGCCAGCACCCTGGCCCGGGGGGAAAAACTGTTTTTT
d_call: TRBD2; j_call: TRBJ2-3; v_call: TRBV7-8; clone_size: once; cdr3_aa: CASSLGGSADTQYF; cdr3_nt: TGTGCCAGCAGCTTGGGGGGGTCGGCAGATACGCAGTATTTT
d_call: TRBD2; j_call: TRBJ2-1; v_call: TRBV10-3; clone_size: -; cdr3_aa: CAISAEGRGSEQFF; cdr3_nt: TGTGCCATCAGCGCCGAGGGGAGGGGCAGTGAGCAGTTCTTC
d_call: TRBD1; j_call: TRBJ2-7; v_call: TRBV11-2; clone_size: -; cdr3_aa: CASSLASDYGYRGAYEQYF; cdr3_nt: TGTGCCAGCAGCTTAGCCTCGGATTACGGCTACAGGGGGGCCTACGAGCAGTACTTC
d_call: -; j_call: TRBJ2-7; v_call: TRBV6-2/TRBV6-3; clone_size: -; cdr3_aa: CASSRRRGALANEQYF; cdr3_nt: TGTGCCAGCAGCCGCCGACGGGGGGCGTTGGCTAACGAGCAGTACTTC
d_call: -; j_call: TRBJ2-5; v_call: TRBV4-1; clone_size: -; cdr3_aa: CASSQVKFRQSQETQYF; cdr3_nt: TGCGCCAGCAGCCAAGTAAAATTCAGGCAGAGCCAAGAGACCCAGTACTTC
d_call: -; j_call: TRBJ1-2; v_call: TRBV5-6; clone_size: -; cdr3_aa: CASSLIGGDYGYTF; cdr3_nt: TGTGCCAGCAGCTTGATAGGGGGGGACTATGGCTACACCTTC
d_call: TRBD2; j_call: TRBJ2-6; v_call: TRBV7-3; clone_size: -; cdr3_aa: CASSQQAGGRSGANVLTF; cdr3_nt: TGTGCCAGCAGCCAACAGGCAGGCGGGAGGTCTGGGGCCAACGTCCTGACTTTC
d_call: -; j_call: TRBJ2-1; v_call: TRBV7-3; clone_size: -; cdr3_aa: CASSLGLHNEQFF; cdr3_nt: TGTGCCAGCAGCCTTGGACTTCACAATGAGCAGTTCTTC